This TCR beta chain derives from a study of control samples from healthy donors and cancer patients. Method: immunoSEQ multiplex PCR; TCRdb's copy keeps in-frame clones and lacks some. This table holds about 160,000 clones, around 96% found once. The V and J ends lost 5 bases and 6 bases, in that order; junction bases with no gene match: 2. The CDR3 sequence is 12 residues long. Germline V gene sequence: CDR1 SGHVS, CDR2 FQNEAQ. The TCR sequence derives from a woman aged 40 to 50 in good health. The V and J genes are TRBV7-8 and TRBJ1-2; TRBD1 matches at 8 bases. Sequenced: blood. The CDR3 nucleotides are TGTGCCAGCAGCCGGACAGGGAATGGCTACACCTTC. Encoded protein: CASSRTGNGYTF.